This is a list of T cell receptor beta chains from one sample in a study of Ad26.COV2.S vaccination and SARS-CoV-2 variants. Clones were sequenced by immunoSEQ multiplex PCR, and TCRdb holds only the in-frame ones, with some missing. In the table there are about 400,000 clones, around four fifths of which are singletons. The specimen was peripheral blood, collected in a trial of Ad26.COV2.S vaccine versus placebo. All receptors come from a person between 18 and 60 years old who received the Ad26.COV2.S COVID-19 vaccine or a placebo. Each CDR3 is given with its conserved first and last residue. A D gene is named only where the DNA matches it firmly. Part of the rows lack a size; the others show once, few, many or a class for expanded clones.

V gene: TRBV6-1; D gene: -; J gene: TRBJ2-5; clone size: once; CDR3 DNA: TGTGCCAGCAGTGAAGGCCTACGGGGTCGAGAGACCCAGTACTTC; CDR3 protein: CASSEGLRGRETQYF
V gene: TRBV7-9; D gene: -; J gene: TRBJ2-7; clone size: -; CDR3 DNA: TGTGCCAGCAGCCCTTGGGATCCCATCAACTACGAGCAGTACTTC; CDR3 protein: CASSPWDPINYEQYF
V gene: TRBV5-1; D gene: -; J gene: TRBJ2-3; clone size: -; CDR3 DNA: TGCGCCAGCAGCTTGGCAGCTTCGAGGGGAGATACGCAGTATTTT; CDR3 protein: CASSLAASRGDTQYF
V gene: TRBV5-4; D gene: -; J gene: TRBJ1-1; clone size: -; CDR3 DNA: TGTGCCAGCAGCTTGAGGGGAGCAGGGAGGGGGGCTTTCTTT; CDR3 protein: CASSLRGAGRGAFF
V gene: TRBV19; D gene: TRBD1; J gene: TRBJ1-2; clone size: -; CDR3 DNA: TGTGCCAGTAGTATTTATGCGACAGGGGGAAACTATGGCTACACCTTC; CDR3 protein: CASSIYATGGNYGYTF
V gene: TRBV3-1/TRBV3-2; D gene: -; J gene: TRBJ1-2; clone size: -; CDR3 DNA: TGTGCCAGCAGCCAGGCCCCGACAGCTAACTATGGCTACACCTTC; CDR3 protein: CASSQAPTANYGYTF
V gene: TRBV18; D gene: TRBD1; J gene: TRBJ1-1; clone size: -; CDR3 DNA: TGTGCCAGCTCACCACCGGGCGGGACAGTTAACACTGAAGCTTTCTTT; CDR3 protein: CASSPPGGTVNTEAFF
V gene: TRBV5-8; D gene: -; J gene: TRBJ2-1; clone size: -; CDR3 DNA: TGTGCCAGCAGCTTGTATCAACTTAATGAGCAGTTCTTC; CDR3 protein: CASSLYQLNEQFF
V gene: TRBV7-3; D gene: -; J gene: TRBJ2-3; clone size: -; CDR3 DNA: TGTGCCAGCAGCTTAAACCCACCAGATACGCAGTATTTT; CDR3 protein: CASSLNPPDTQYF
V gene: TRBV11-2; D gene: TRBD2; J gene: TRBJ2-5; clone size: once; CDR3 DNA: TGTGCCAGCAGCCATGGGGGGGGGCAAGAGACCCAGTACTTC; CDR3 protein: CASSHGGGQETQYF
V gene: TRBV7-2; D gene: -; J gene: TRBJ1-2; clone size: -; CDR3 DNA: TGTGCCAGTTCGAGACAGAACCTAGTTTTGGCTAACTATGGCTACACCTTC; CDR3 protein: CASSRQNLVLANYGYTF
V gene: TRBV11-3; D gene: -; J gene: TRBJ1-2; clone size: once; CDR3 DNA: TGTGCCAGCGGGCAGCTATCAACGAGTCCGGTTGAAGGCTACACCTTC; CDR3 protein: CASGQLSTSPVEGYTF
V gene: TRBV4-1; D gene: -; J gene: TRBJ1-1; clone size: -; CDR3 DNA: TGCGCCAGCAGCCAGCCTGGCGGAAAGAACACTGAAGCTTTCTTT; CDR3 protein: CASSQPGGKNTEAFF
V gene: TRBV19; D gene: TRBD1; J gene: TRBJ1-2; clone size: -; CDR3 DNA: TGTGCCAGTAGTGGCGCCGGGACAGGGGATGGGGGCTACACCTTC; CDR3 protein: CASSGAGTGDGGYTF
V gene: TRBV9; D gene: TRBD2; J gene: TRBJ2-1; clone size: once; CDR3 DNA: TGTGCCAGCAGCGCTAGCGGGAGTATTTACAATGAGCAGTTCTTC; CDR3 protein: CASSASGSIYNEQFF